The subject of this entry is one TCR beta chain. Its antigen is still unknown. The CDR3 is 13 residues long. V dropped 6 bases and J dropped 0 bases, with 5 bases sitting between them. Per germline, CDR1 LNHDA and CDR2 SQIVND (reference sequence). The source of the sample is a study of T cells in localized non-small cell lung cancer. Broader study findings: Since sequencing was restricted to only one region of the tumor, intratumor heterogeneity remains a possibility. Uninvolved adjacent lung showed the highest T cell clonality, exceeding tumor. Longer overall survival accompanied higher blood T cell density. Adjacent lung exhibited a median of around 60 among the 100 most abundant tumor clones.

Generated by immunoSEQ multiplex PCR, the TCRdb table keeps only in-frame clones and is missing some. This table has around 35,000 clones, roughly 93% appearing once. This material consisted of peripheral blood, taken before any cancer treatment. The source is a female donor over 55 with stage I lung adenocarcinoma. The chain employs TRBV19 and TRBJ2-2; no firm D call. The CDR3 bases are TGTGCCAGTAGGAGCGCGAACACCGGGGAGCTGTTTTTT. Encoded protein: CASRSANTGELFF.